This paragraph reports one T cell receptor (beta chain). The missing conserved phenylalanine or tryptophan at the end of this CDR3 makes a read error likely. PCR involved 60 Vbeta and 13 Jbeta primers. Clones were read by immunoSEQ multiplex PCR, and TCRdb kept only the in-frame ones, dropping some. The sample includes about 180,000 clones, 77% seen only once; the top ten take roughly 3.7%. The CDR3 has 14 amino acids. Germline lookup yields CDR1 MRHNA and CDR2 SNTAGT. The trim removed 0 bases at V and 7 bases at J, leaving 3 bases unmatched. These data are taken from a study of cytomegalovirus exposure and HLA in healthy donors. These donors, healthy bone marrow donors, were studied.

The V call is TRBV6-4, the J call TRBJ1-2, with 9 bases fitting TRBD1. This receptor was taken from a woman aged 55-70 years in good health and CMV-seropositive. The sequencing input was PBMCs. The CDR3 DNA reads TGTGCCAGCAGTGACTCGTGGACAGGGGCTGGCTACACCCTC. This codes for CASSDSWTGAGYTL.